A selection of T cell receptor beta chains follows, all from one sample in a study of T cells after yellow fever vaccination. TCRdb recomputed calls from the 5' RACE reads with MiXCR, one row per CDR3 protein. The repertoire holds some 500,000 distinct CDR3 sequences, with approximately 13% as singletons. The material sequenced was PBMCs, taken on the day of the yellow fever booster vaccination. The receptors were gathered from a man aged 30-40 years who received the YFV17D yellow fever vaccine. The CDR3 runs from the conserved cysteine through the conserved F or W. A D gene is named only where the DNA matches it firmly. Some rows mark clone size as missing; the rest say once, few, many or name a class of expanded clone.

V gene: TRBV7-3
clone size: -
D gene: -
J gene: TRBJ2-2
CDR3 protein: CASSLSPYTGELFF
CDR3 DNA: TGTGCCAGCAGCTTAAGCCCATACACCGGGGAGCTGTTTTTT

V gene: TRBV5-6
clone size: -
D gene: TRBD1
J gene: TRBJ1-6
CDR3 protein: CASSPSGAGDSSPLHF
CDR3 DNA: TGTGCCAGCAGCCCCTCGGGGGCGGGGGACAGCTCACCCCTCCACTTT

V gene: TRBV12-3/TRBV12-4
clone size: -
D gene: TRBD1
J gene: TRBJ1-4
CDR3 protein: CASTAIQGANEKLFF
CDR3 DNA: TGTGCCAGCACCGCGATTCAGGGGGCAAATGAAAAACTGTTTTTT

V gene: TRBV6-1
clone size: many
D gene: TRBD2
J gene: TRBJ2-3
CDR3 protein: CASRGTSGRADTQYF
CDR3 DNA: TGTGCCAGCAGAGGGACTAGCGGGAGGGCAGATACGCAGTATTTT

V gene: TRBV7-9
clone size: -
D gene: -
J gene: TRBJ2-7
CDR3 protein: CASSSTTQGAYEQYF
CDR3 DNA: TGTGCCAGCAGCTCGACTACCCAAGGGGCCTACGAGCAGTACTTC

V gene: TRBV14
clone size: -
D gene: TRBD2
J gene: TRBJ2-1
CDR3 protein: CASNDALAGYNEQFF
CDR3 DNA: TGTGCCAGCAACGATGCTCTAGCGGGATACAATGAGCAGTTCTTC

V gene: TRBV5-1
clone size: few
D gene: -
J gene: TRBJ2-1
CDR3 protein: CASSPALWVALTYNEQFF
CDR3 DNA: TGCGCTTCCTCCCCTGCTTTGTGGGTAGCGCTGACCTACAATGAGCAGTTCTTC

V gene: TRBV7-9
clone size: few
D gene: -
J gene: TRBJ2-5
CDR3 protein: CASRVMGLTQETQYF
CDR3 DNA: TGTGCCAGCAGGGTGATGGGACTGACTCAAGAGACCCAGTACTTC

V gene: TRBV30
clone size: -
D gene: TRBD1
J gene: TRBJ1-1
CDR3 protein: CASMTGGGTEAFF
CDR3 DNA: TGTGCCTCAATGACAGGGGGGGGCACTGAAGCTTTCTTT

V gene: TRBV5-1
clone size: -
D gene: TRBD1
J gene: TRBJ2-7
CDR3 protein: CASIFAPGQGANEQYF
CDR3 DNA: TGCGCCAGCATCTTCGCCCCGGGGCAGGGGGCCAACGAGCAGTACTTC

V gene: TRBV7-2
clone size: few
D gene: TRBD1
J gene: TRBJ2-7
CDR3 protein: CASSSDRGVYEQYF
CDR3 DNA: TGTGCCAGCAGTTCCGACAGGGGGGTCTACGAGCAGTACTTC

V gene: TRBV4-3
clone size: few
D gene: -
J gene: TRBJ1-3
CDR3 protein: CASSQGPAPLNTIYF
CDR3 DNA: TGCGCCAGCAGCCAGGGTCCGGCCCCCTTAAACACCATATATTTT

V gene: TRBV10-1
clone size: few
D gene: -
J gene: TRBJ2-7
CDR3 protein: CASSPGQGPTSAQYF
CDR3 DNA: TGCGCCAGCAGCCCCGGGCAGGGACCCACAAGTGCGCAGTACTTC

V gene: TRBV7-2
clone size: -
D gene: -
J gene: TRBJ2-3
CDR3 protein: CASRLIAGTDTQYF
CDR3 DNA: TGTGCCAGCAGACTTATCGCCGGCACAGATACGCAGTATTTT

V gene: TRBV7-6
clone size: -
D gene: -
J gene: TRBJ2-1
CDR3 protein: CASSLVLAGIYNEQFF
CDR3 DNA: TGTGCCAGCAGCTTAGTTCTGGCGGGAATCTACAATGAGCAGTTCTTC

V gene: TRBV3-1
clone size: few
D gene: -
J gene: TRBJ1-1
CDR3 protein: CASSQTPGPLTEAFF
CDR3 DNA: TGTGCCAGCAGCCAGACTCCGGGACCCCTCACTGAAGCTTTCTTT

V gene: TRBV2
clone size: -
D gene: TRBD1
J gene: TRBJ1-6
CDR3 protein: CASVLDRGYSPLHF
CDR3 DNA: TGTGCCAGCGTATTGGACAGGGGGTATTCACCCCTCCACTTT

V gene: TRBV7-9
clone size: -
D gene: -
J gene: TRBJ1-1
CDR3 protein: CASSPPGDRTEAFF
CDR3 DNA: TGTGCCAGCAGCCCCCCAGGAGACAGGACTGAAGCTTTCTTT

V gene: TRBV6-1
clone size: -
D gene: -
J gene: TRBJ2-3
CDR3 protein: CASRVADTDTQYF
CDR3 DNA: TGTGCCAGCAGGGTAGCGGACACAGATACGCAGTATTTT

V gene: TRBV20-1
clone size: -
D gene: TRBD2
J gene: TRBJ2-1
CDR3 protein: CSARGEGGSFYNEQFF
CDR3 DNA: TGCAGTGCTAGAGGTGAGGGCGGGAGTTTCTACAATGAGCAGTTCTTC

V gene: TRBV7-2
clone size: -
D gene: -
J gene: TRBJ2-4
CDR3 protein: CASSFEGSKNIQYF
CDR3 DNA: TGTGCCAGCAGCTTCGAAGGGTCCAAAAACATTCAGTACTTC

V gene: TRBV9
clone size: once
D gene: -
J gene: TRBJ1-1
CDR3 protein: CASSSLGEGSDTEAFF
CDR3 DNA: TGTGCCAGCAGCTCACTGGGTGAGGGCTCGGACACTGAAGCTTTCTTT

V gene: TRBV18
clone size: many
D gene: -
J gene: TRBJ2-7
CDR3 protein: CASSPSMTGNEQYF
CDR3 DNA: TGTGCCAGCTCACCAAGTATGACGGGTAACGAGCAGTACTTC

V gene: TRBV18
clone size: few
D gene: TRBD2
J gene: TRBJ2-5
CDR3 protein: CASSRTSGPYQETQYF
CDR3 DNA: TGTGCCAGCTCACGGACTAGCGGACCGTACCAAGAGACCCAGTACTTC

V gene: TRBV5-1
clone size: -
D gene: -
J gene: TRBJ2-1
CDR3 protein: CASGNNNEQFF
CDR3 DNA: TGCGCCAGCGGTAACAACAATGAGCAGTTCTTC

V gene: TRBV25-1
clone size: -
D gene: -
J gene: TRBJ2-7
CDR3 protein: CASSEIGQSSYEQYF
CDR3 DNA: TGTGCCAGCAGTGAGATCGGACAGAGCTCCTACGAGCAGTACTTC

V gene: TRBV9
clone size: few
D gene: -
J gene: TRBJ2-2
CDR3 protein: CASSVSGYSKNTGELFF
CDR3 DNA: TGTGCCAGCAGCGTATCCGGTTATTCGAAGAACACCGGGGAGCTGTTTTTT

V gene: TRBV5-1
clone size: few
D gene: TRBD1
J gene: TRBJ2-5
CDR3 protein: CASSLYGDRQQETQYF
CDR3 DNA: TGCGCCAGCAGCCTCTATGGGGACAGGCAACAAGAGACCCAGTACTTC

V gene: TRBV7-9
clone size: few
D gene: TRBD2
J gene: TRBJ2-5
CDR3 protein: CASSPWTSVDQETQYF
CDR3 DNA: TGTGCCAGCAGCCCTTGGACTAGCGTCGACCAAGAGACCCAGTACTTC

V gene: TRBV4-1
clone size: -
D gene: -
J gene: TRBJ1-4
CDR3 protein: CASSHVTGLTNEKLFF
CDR3 DNA: TGCGCCAGCAGCCACGTTACAGGACTAACTAATGAAAAACTGTTTTTT